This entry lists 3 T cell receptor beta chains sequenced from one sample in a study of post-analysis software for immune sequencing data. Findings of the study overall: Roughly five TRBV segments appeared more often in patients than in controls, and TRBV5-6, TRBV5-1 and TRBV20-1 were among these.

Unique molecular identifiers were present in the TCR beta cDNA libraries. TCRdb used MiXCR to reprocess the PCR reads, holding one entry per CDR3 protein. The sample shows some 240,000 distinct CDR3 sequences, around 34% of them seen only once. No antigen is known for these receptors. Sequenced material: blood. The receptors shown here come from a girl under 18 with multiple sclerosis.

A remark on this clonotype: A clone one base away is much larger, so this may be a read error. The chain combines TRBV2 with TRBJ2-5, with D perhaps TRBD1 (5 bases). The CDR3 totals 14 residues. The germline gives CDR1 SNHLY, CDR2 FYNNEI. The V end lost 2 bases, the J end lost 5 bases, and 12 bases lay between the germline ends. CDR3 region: CASSERAGFETQYF. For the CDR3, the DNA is TGTGCCAGCAGTGAAAGGGCAGGGTTCGAGACCCAGTACTTC.

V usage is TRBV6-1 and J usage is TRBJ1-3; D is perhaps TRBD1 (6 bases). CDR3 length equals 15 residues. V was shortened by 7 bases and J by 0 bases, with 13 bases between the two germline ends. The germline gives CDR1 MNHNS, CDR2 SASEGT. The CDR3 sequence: CASNPDSFSGNTIYF. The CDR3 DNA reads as TGTGCCAGCAACCCGGACAGTTTCTCTGGAAACACCATATATTTT.

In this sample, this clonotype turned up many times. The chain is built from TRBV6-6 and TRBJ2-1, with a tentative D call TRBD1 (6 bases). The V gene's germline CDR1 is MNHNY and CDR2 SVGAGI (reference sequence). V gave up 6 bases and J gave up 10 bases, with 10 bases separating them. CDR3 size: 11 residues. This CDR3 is CASRERGEQFF. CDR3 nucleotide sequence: TGTGCCAGCAGAGAGAGGGGGGAGCAGTTCTTC.